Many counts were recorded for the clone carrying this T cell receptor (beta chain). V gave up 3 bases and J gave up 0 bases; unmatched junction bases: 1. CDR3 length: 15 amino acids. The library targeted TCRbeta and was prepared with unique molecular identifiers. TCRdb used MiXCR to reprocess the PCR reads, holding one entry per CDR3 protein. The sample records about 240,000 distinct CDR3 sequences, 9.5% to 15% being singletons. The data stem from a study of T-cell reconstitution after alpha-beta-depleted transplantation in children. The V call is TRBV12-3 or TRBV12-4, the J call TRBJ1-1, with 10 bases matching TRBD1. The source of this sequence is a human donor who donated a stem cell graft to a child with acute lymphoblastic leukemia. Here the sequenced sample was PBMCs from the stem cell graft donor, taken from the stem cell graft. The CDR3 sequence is CASSFGTGVNTEAFF. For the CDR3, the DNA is TGTGCCAGCAGTTTCGGGACAGGGGTGAACACTGAAGCTTTCTTT.